The next 25 T cell receptor beta chains were all read from a single sample in a study of T cell changes during pregnancy in multiple sclerosis. TCRdb keeps only in-frame clones here, not all; method: immunoSEQ multiplex PCR. The sample includes about 37,000 clones, about nine tenths of them seen just once. The material was CD4+ T cells from peripheral blood mononuclear cells, obtained in the third trimester of pregnancy. Receptors were obtained from a female donor in good health, enrolled as a control in a pregnancy study.

This clone appeared a few times. Written as DNA, the CDR3 is TGCGCCAGCAGCCCCGAGCGGGGCTTCGAGCAGTACTTC. Protein sequence: CASSPERGFEQYF. The J gene is TRBJ2-7, the V gene TRBV4-3; 7 positions agree with TRBD2. Germline lookup yields CDR1 LGHNA and CDR2 YSLEER. Unmatched junction bases numbered 6, after V lost 4 bases and J lost 6 bases. This CDR3 is 13 amino acids long.

The V gene is TRBV7-9, the J gene TRBJ2-2; 7 bases are shared with TRBD2. Looked up from germline, CDR1 is SEHNR and CDR2 is FQNEAQ (reference sequence). Trimming removed 7 bases from V and 5 bases from J; junction bases left unmatched: 13. The CDR3 length is 16 residues. The CDR3 region is CASTSLSAGDTGELFF. The CDR3, as DNA: TGTGCCAGCACCAGCCTATCGGCGGGGGATACCGGGGAGCTGTTTTTT.

V and J are TRBV7-3 and TRBJ2-2; 7 nucleotides agree with TRBD1. This CDR3 is 15 amino acids long. CDR1 is SGHTA, CDR2 FQGTGA, per germline. Germline trimming cut 2 bases from V and 5 bases from J; bases unmatched to any gene: 5. The CDR3 sequence is CASSLVGQATGELFF. CDR3 nucleotides: TGTGCCAGCAGCTTAGTAGGACAGGCTACCGGGGAGCTGTTTTTT.

The V and J genes are TRBV6-1 and TRBJ1-2; maybe TRBD1 (5 bases). V lost 1 base to trimming and J lost 4 bases, with 22 bases between them. The CDR3 is 18 amino acids. CDR1 MNHNS and CDR2 SASEGT come from the germline V gene. CDR3 DNA: TGTGCCAGCAGTGAAGGGGGATGGACGCGGGACCGGCTCTATGGCTACACCTTC. Translation gives CASSEGGWTRDRLYGYTF.

This clone was seen only a few times. The chain combines TRBV6-5 with TRBJ2-1, with D possibly being TRBD2 (6 bases). V lost 5 bases and J 12 bases, leaving 20 bases between the germline ends. Germline V gene lookup returns CDR1 MNHEY and CDR2 SVGAGI. The CDR3 is 14 amino acids. CDR3 in amino acids: CASSTGSRAGVQFF. CDR3 sequence (DNA): TGTGCCAGCAGTACCGGGAGCAGGGCGGGTGTGCAGTTCTTC.

The CDR3 region is CAWGDRRGDTIYF. CDR3 nucleotides: TGTGCCTGGGGGGACAGGCGTGGTGACACCATATATTTT. V usage is TRBV30 and J usage is TRBJ1-3; TRBD1 matches at 8 bases. Per germline, CDR1 GTSNPN and CDR2 SVGIG (reference sequence). CDR3 length equals 13 residues. J lost 8 bases, V lost 5 bases, and 8 bases had no gene match.

This clone was counted only a few times. The DNA of the CDR3 is TGTGCCAGCACCTTACCAGGACAGGGGCACCGTTATGGCTACACCTTC. Translated: CASTLPGQGHRYGYTF. The chain is built from TRBV6-6 and TRBJ1-2; 9 positions agree with TRBD1. The CDR3 loop spans 16 amino acids. Germline V CDR1 and CDR2: MNHNY, SVGAGI (reference sequence). V lost 7 bases, J lost 5 bases, and 14 bases stayed unmatched.

The chain uses TRBV9 and TRBJ1-5, with 7 nucleotides matching TRBD1. This CDR3 is 17 amino acids long. The V gene end was trimmed by 3 bases and the J gene end by 2 bases; junction bases not matched to a gene: 11. Germline V CDR1 and CDR2: SGDLS, YYNGEE. CDR3 DNA sequence: TGTGCCAGCAGCGAAGAAGTGAGTCAGGGGGGCAATCAGCCCCAGCATTTT. It codes for CASSEEVSQGGNQPQHF.

This chain uses TRBV7-2 with TRBJ2-3, with 10 bases aligning to TRBD2. J gave up 0 bases and V 5 bases, and 8 bases lay outside the gene matches. CDR1 SGHTA and CDR2 FQGNSA come from the germline V gene. CDR3 length equals 17 residues. For the CDR3, the DNA is TGTGCCAGCAGCAAAAGCGGGGGGGTCTCTAGCACAGATACGCAGTATTTT. Amino acid sequence: CASSKSGGVSSTDTQYF.

This chain links TRBV27 with TRBJ2-1, with 9 positions matching TRBD1. After removal of 6 bases from V and 5 bases from J, the junction contained 8 bases not matched to a gene. This CDR3 has 15 residues. Germline V lookup: CDR1 MNHEY, CDR2 SMNVEV (reference sequence). Here the CDR3 DNA reads TGTGCCAGCAGAGCCCTAGGGACAGGGCACAATGAGCAGTTCTTC. Its translation is CASRALGTGHNEQFF.

Comments on this clone: The germline gene is not matched at one end of the junction; a read error may be the cause. The genes are TRBV7-8 and TRBJ2-1, with a possible D match to TRBD2 (5 bases). Germline V gives CDR1 SGHVS, CDR2 FQNEAQ. The CDR3 runs 15 residues. The CDR3 DNA is TGTGCCAGCACCTTACTAGAACGCTCCTACAATGAGCAGTTCTTC. Translation: CASTLLERSYNEQFF.

The chain has TRBV21-1 and TRBJ2-7; the table's D gene call, TRBD2, was not cross checked with the DNA. TRBV21-1 counts as a pseudogene. The CDR3 extends over 21 amino acids. The CDR3 reads CASSKEGQGELAGGPLVQQYF. The CDR3 nucleotides are TGTGCCAGCAGCAAAGAGGGACAGGGTGAGCTAGCGGGAGGGCCCCTCGTCCAGCAGTACTTC.

The gene calls are TRBV28 and TRBJ2-1; a weak D match, TRBD1 (6 bases). V was shortened by 4 bases and J by 6 bases, with 16 bases between the two germline ends. The V gene's germline CDR1 is MDHEN and CDR2 SYDVKM. The CDR3 consists of 15 residues. The DNA of the CDR3 is TGTGCCAGCAGTTACTGGCAGGGGAGTCGCAATGAGCAGTTCTTC. Translating gives CASSYWQGSRNEQFF. The entire variable domain, with the rest obtained from reference TRBV28 and TRBJ2-1, is as follows: DVKVTQSSRYLVKRTGEKVFLECVQDMDHENMFWYRQDPGLGLRLIYFSYDVKMKEKGDIPEGYSVSREKKERFSLILESASTNQTSMYLCASSYWQGSRNEQFFGPGTRLTVL.

This clone came up once. This chain's CDR3 is CASSPGGAWEQYF. CDR3 DNA: TGTGCCAGCAGTCCCGGGGGGGCGTGGGAGCAGTACTTC. The chain employs TRBV28 and TRBJ2-7; 8 positions agree with TRBD2. Germline V gene sequence: CDR1 MDHEN, CDR2 SYDVKM. The CDR3 contains 13 residues. J was trimmed by 7 bases and V by 5 bases; bases with no gene match: 7.

A word on this clone: Compared with germline, one end of the junction differs, possibly owing to a read error. This sequence joins TRBV7-7 and TRBJ1-4; D is unresolved. Germline CDR1 reads SSHAT; CDR2 reads FNYEAQ (reference sequence). The CDR3 has 13 amino acids. This CDR3 reads CASSPGLREKLFF. In DNA, the CDR3 is TGTGCTAGCAGCCCGGGGTTGCGGGAAAAACTGTTTTTT. The full variable domain, completed using reference TRBV7-7 and TRBJ1-4, is GAGVSQSPRYKVTKRGQDVTLRCDPISSHATLYWYQQALGQGPEFLTYFNYEAQPDKSGLPSDRFSAERPEGSISTLTIQRTEQRDSAMYRCASSPGLREKLFFGSGTQLSVL.

The chain uses TRBV11-1 and TRBJ2-7, with 7 bases identical to TRBD2. Germline values: CDR1 SGHAT, CDR2 FQDESV (reference sequence). The V gene end was trimmed by 1 base and the J gene end by 7 bases; junction bases not matched to a gene: 7. CDR3 length: 14 amino acids. CDR3 in amino acids: CASSLGSGKGEQYF. CDR3 DNA sequence: TGTGCCAGCAGCTTAGGCAGCGGGAAGGGGGAGCAGTACTTC.

The gene calls are TRBV4-2 and TRBJ1-6; possible D gene TRBD1, 6 bases. Trimming removed 1 base at V and 3 bases at J, with 7 bases between. The germline V gene has CDR1 LGHNA and CDR2 YNFKEQ. The CDR3 covers 15 residues. The CDR3 protein is CASSQVQGYNSPLHF. In nucleotides, the CDR3 is TGTGCCAGCAGCCAAGTACAGGGCTATAATTCACCCCTCCACTTT.

The rearrangement links TRBV5-6 to TRBJ1-6, with D perhaps TRBD1 (6 bases). The CDR3 sequence is 14 residues long. Deletions cut 5 bases from V and 8 bases from J, with 14 bases between. In germline, CDR1 is SGHDT, CDR2 YYEEEE. The CDR3 loop is CASSVLGADSPLHF. CDR3 coding DNA: TGTGCCAGCAGTGTACTGGGGGCCGATTCACCCCTCCACTTT.

The rearrangement uses TRBV30 and TRBJ2-3, with a weak D call TRBD2 (7 bases). The CDR3 runs 16 residues. From germline, CDR1 is GTSNPN and CDR2 SVGIG (reference sequence). V was shortened by 0 bases and J by 2 bases, with 15 bases between the two germline ends. As DNA, the CDR3 is TGTGCCTGGAGTGTACGGGGCGGGGGCTACACAGATACGCAGTATTTT. Protein: CAWSVRGGGYTDTQYF.

The genes are TRBV21-1 and TRBJ1-5; the D segment call TRBD1 is taken from the table without a DNA check. TRBV21-1 is a pseudogene. The CDR3 has 18 amino acids. The CDR3 loop is CASSNPDRGPESNQPQHF. Here the CDR3 DNA reads TGTGCCAGCAGCAATCCAGACAGGGGGCCGGAGAGCAATCAGCCCCAGCATTTT.

The chain employs TRBV6-5 and TRBJ2-2; D not certain. CDR3 length: 13 amino acids. Looked up from germline, CDR1 is MNHEY and CDR2 is SVGAGI. V was shortened by 6 bases and J by 2 bases, with 7 bases between the two germline ends. The CDR3 nucleotides are TGTGCCAGCAGGTATCCCAACACCGGGGAGCTGTTTTTT. Protein sequence: CASRYPNTGELFF.

V is TRBV18 and J is TRBJ2-7, with 10 nucleotides matching TRBD2. J lost 1 base, V lost 0 bases, and 6 bases had no gene match. Looked up from germline, CDR1 is KGHSH and CDR2 is LQKENI. CDR3 size: 17 residues. Written as DNA, the CDR3 is TGTGCCAGCTCACCACCCGGACTAGCGGCGGGTTCCTACGAGCAGTACTTC. It codes for CASSPPGLAAGSYEQYF.

The rearrangement uses TRBV19 and TRBJ1-2, with D perhaps TRBD1 (5 bases). CDR1 and CDR2 from the germline V gene are LNHDA and SQIVND (reference sequence). The CDR3 spans 13 residues. Trimming cost V 3 bases and J 6 bases, with 11 bases left between them. The CDR3 here is CASSMTRDDGYTF. Here the CDR3 DNA reads TGTGCCAGTAGTATGACCAGGGATGATGGCTACACCTTC.

The V call is TRBV19, the J call TRBJ2-7; TRBD2 aligns across 12 bases. The CDR3 consists of 17 residues. The trim removed 5 bases at V and 3 bases at J, leaving 11 bases unmatched. The germline V gene encodes CDR1 LNHDA and CDR2 SQIVND (reference sequence). CDR3 bases: TGTGCCAGTAGTCCGCCAAAACTAGCGGGGGGAATCTACGAGCAGTACTTC. Residues: CASSPPKLAGGIYEQYF.

The chain is built from TRBV29-1 and TRBJ2-3, with 7 positions matching TRBD2. Germline lookup yields CDR1 SQVTM and CDR2 ANQGSEA. With 1 base clipped from V and 2 bases from J, the junction kept 3 bases outside the gene matches. The CDR3 is made up of 14 amino acids. The CDR3 nucleotides are TGCAGCGTTGAAGGGACTAGACTCACAGATACGCAGTATTTT. Translating gives CSVEGTRLTDTQYF.